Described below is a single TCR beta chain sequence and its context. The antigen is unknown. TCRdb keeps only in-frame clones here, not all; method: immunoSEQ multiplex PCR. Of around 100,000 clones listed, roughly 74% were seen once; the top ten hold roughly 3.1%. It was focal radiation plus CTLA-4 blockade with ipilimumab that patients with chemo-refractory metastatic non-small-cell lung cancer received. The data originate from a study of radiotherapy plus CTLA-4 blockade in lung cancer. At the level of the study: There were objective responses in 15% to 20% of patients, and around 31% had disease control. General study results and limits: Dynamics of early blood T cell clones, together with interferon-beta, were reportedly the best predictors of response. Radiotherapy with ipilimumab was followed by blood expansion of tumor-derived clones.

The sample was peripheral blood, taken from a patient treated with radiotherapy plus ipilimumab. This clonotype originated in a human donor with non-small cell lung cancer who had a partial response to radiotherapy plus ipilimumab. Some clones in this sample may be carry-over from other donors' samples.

The CDR3 spells CASSLKAGGGNQPQHF. DNA of the CDR3: TGTGCCAGCAGCTTGAAAGCGGGTGGAGGCAATCAGCCCCAGCATTTT. The chain uses TRBV5-8 and TRBJ1-5; no firm D call. Trimming left V 1 base short and J 2 bases short, with 13 bases between. The CDR3 is made up of 16 amino acids. Germline CDR1 and CDR2: SGHTS and YDEGEE. Full variable domain (remainder filled in from reference TRBV5-8 and TRBJ1-5): EAGVTQSPTHLIKTRGQQATLRCSPISGHTSVYWYQQALGLGLQFLLWYDEGEERNRGNFPPRFSGRQFPNYSSELNVNALELEDSALYLCASSLKAGGGNQPQHFGDGTRLSIL.